A single count supports the clone carrying this T cell receptor beta chain. Its antigen is not known. The CDR3 runs to 12 residues. The germline V gene has CDR1 LGHDT and CDR2 YNNKEL (reference sequence). V shed 5 bases, J shed 9 bases, and the junction held 3 bases outside the gene matches. This entry comes from a study of T cell responses to AZD1222 COVID-19 vaccine. Sequencing was performed with immunoSEQ multiplex PCR; in TCRdb, only in-frame clones are kept and a portion is missing. The sample shows some 170,000 clones, 91% of them seen only once. General study findings and limits: Epitopes outside B.1.351 and B.1.1.7 mutated regions reportedly drew nearly half of spike TCRs.

The receptor was isolated from an adult who received the AZD1222 COVID-19 vaccine. The starting material was peripheral blood, obtained 28 days after the second AZD1222 dose. The genes are TRBV3-1 (or the pseudogene TRBV3-2) and TRBJ2-1; TRBD1 matches 8 bases. The CDR3 region is CASSKGQAEQFF. CDR3 nucleotides: TGTGCCAGCAGCAAGGGACAGGCTGAGCAGTTCTTC.